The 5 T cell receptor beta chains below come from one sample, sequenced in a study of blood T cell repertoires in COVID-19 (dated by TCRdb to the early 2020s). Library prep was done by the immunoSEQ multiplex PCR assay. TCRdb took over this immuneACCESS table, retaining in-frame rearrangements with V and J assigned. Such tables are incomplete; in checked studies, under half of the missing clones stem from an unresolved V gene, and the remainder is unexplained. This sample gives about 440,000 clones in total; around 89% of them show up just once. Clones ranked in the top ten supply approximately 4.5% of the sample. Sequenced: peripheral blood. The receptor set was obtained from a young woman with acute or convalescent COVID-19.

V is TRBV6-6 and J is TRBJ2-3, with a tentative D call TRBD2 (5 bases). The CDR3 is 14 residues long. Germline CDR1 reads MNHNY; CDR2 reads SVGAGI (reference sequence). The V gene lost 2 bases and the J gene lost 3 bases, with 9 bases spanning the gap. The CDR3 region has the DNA TGTGCCAGCAGTTACCGAAGCGGAACAGATACGCAGTATTTT. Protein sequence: CASSYRSGTDTQYF.

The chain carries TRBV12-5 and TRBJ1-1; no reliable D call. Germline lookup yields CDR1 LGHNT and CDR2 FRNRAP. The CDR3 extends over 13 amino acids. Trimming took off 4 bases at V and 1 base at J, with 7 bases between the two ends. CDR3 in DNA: TGTGCTAGTGGTTCATCAGAGAACACTGAAGCTTTCTTT. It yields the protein CASGSSENTEAFF.

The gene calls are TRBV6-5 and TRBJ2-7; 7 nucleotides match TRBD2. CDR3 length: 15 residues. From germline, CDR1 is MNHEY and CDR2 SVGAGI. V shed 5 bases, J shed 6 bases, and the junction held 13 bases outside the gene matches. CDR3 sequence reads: CASSRRVGRGGEQYF. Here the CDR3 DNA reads TGTGCCAGCAGTAGAAGGGTGGGGCGCGGGGGCGAGCAGTACTTC.

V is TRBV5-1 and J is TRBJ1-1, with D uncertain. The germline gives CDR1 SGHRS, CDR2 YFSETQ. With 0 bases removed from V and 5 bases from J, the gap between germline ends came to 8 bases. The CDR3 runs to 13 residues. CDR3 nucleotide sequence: TGCGCCAGCAGCTTGGAAGAGGGTACTGAAGCTTTCTTT. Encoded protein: CASSLEEGTEAFF.

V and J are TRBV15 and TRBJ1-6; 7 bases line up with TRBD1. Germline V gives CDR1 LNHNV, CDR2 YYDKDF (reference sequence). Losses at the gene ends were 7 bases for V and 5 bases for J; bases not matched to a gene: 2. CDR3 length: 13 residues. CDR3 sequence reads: CATTGQNNSPLHF. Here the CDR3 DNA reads TGTGCCACCACGGGACAGAATAATTCACCCCTCCACTTT.